Below are 5 T cell receptor beta chains sequenced from a single sample in a study of blood T cell repertoires in COVID-19. The method was immunoSEQ multiplex PCR; TCRdb's version includes in-frame clones alone and lacks a portion of them. The repertoire has about 300,000 clones, about nine tenths of them found once; the top ten carry 1.5%. The specimen was peripheral blood. The receptors stem from a woman between 40 and 50 years old who had recovered from COVID-19.

The chain couples TRBV4-1 to TRBJ1-1; tentative D call: TRBD1 (5 bases). V lost 4 bases and J lost 8, with 17 bases in between. The CDR3 runs to 14 residues. The germline gives CDR1 MGHRA, CDR2 YSYEKL. CDR3 sequence (DNA): TGCGCCAGCAGCCCAACCCCAGGGTTTAAAGAAGCTTTCTTT. Encoded protein: CASSPTPGFKEAFF.

This chain connects TRBV7-2 to TRBJ2-1; a possible D gene is TRBD2 (6 bases). Germline values: CDR1 SGHTA, CDR2 FQGNSA. The CDR3 runs to 14 residues. Trimming left V 8 bases short and J 5 bases short, with 16 bases between. Written as DNA, the CDR3 is TGTGCCAGCCGTGGTGGGAGGTCTAACAATGAGCAGTTCTTC. As protein: CASRGGRSNNEQFF.

CDR3: CASSQGLAGADTQYF. DNA of the CDR3: TGCGCCAGCAGCCAGGGACTAGCGGGCGCAGATACGCAGTATTTT. The chain links TRBV5-1 to TRBJ2-3, with 12 nucleotides matching TRBD2. Germline V lookup: CDR1 SGHRS, CDR2 YFSETQ. V trimming: 4 bases; J trimming: 4 bases; junction bases outside the gene matches: 4. The CDR3 length is 15 residues.

This rearrangement joins TRBV24-1 to TRBJ2-1; TRBD2 agrees at 10 bases. CDR3 length: 16 residues. Per the germline V gene, CDR1 is KGHDR and CDR2 is SFDVKD. Unmatched junction bases numbered 6, after V lost 4 bases and J lost 4 bases. This CDR3 reads CATSDTSGERYNEQFF. DNA for the CDR3: TGTGCCACCAGTGACACTAGCGGGGAGAGATACAATGAGCAGTTCTTC.

On this clone: Compared with germline, one end of the junction differs, possibly owing to a read error. The chain is built from TRBV5-1 and TRBJ1-6; D remains unclear. Germline V CDR1 and CDR2: SGHRS, YFSETQ. The CDR3 has 15 residues. The CDR3 coding sequence is TGCGCCAGCAGCTCCGGCGGAGCCTATAATTCAGCCCTCCACTTT. Encoded protein: CASSSGGAYNSALHF.